Included here is one T cell receptor beta chain sequence, with context. One end of the junction varies from germline; a read error may be responsible. CDR1 is LNHNV, CDR2 YYDKDF, per germline (reference sequence). This CDR3 is 15 amino acids long. TCRdb called the 5' RACE reads again in MiXCR, with one record for every CDR3 protein. The sample carries some 660,000 distinct CDR3 sequences, about 9.4% recorded once. The source of the sample is a study of identical twins. The same sample was also used in a study of yellow fever vaccine responses in identical twins.

The sequenced sample was PBMCs. This clonotype was sampled from a woman aged 18-29 years in good health. The V call is TRBV15, the J call TRBJ2-4; D possibly corresponds to TRBD2 (5 bases). DNA of the CDR3: TGTGCCACCAGCGGAGAAGGACTAGCCAAAAACATTCAGTACTTC. Protein sequence: CATSGEGLAKNIQYF.